This TCR beta chain derives from a study of blood T cell repertoires in COVID-19. V was shortened by 7 bases and J by 0 bases, with 5 bases between the two germline ends. The CDR3 consists of 12 residues. Germline V gene data show CDR1 as WNHNN and CDR2 as SYGVQD (reference sequence). This clone was observed a single time. TCRdb's copy holds only in-frame clones and misses some; the assay was immunoSEQ multiplex PCR. This table has some 200,000 clones, 84% appearing once. Source material: peripheral blood. The genes are TRBV10-1 and TRBJ2-3, with unresolved D. The TCR originated in a woman aged 45-65 years with active or convalescent COVID-19. In DNA form, the CDR3 reads TGCGCCAGCAAAACAAGCACAGATACGCAGTATTTT. It translates to CASKTSTDTQYF.